This TCR beta chain came from a study of post-analysis software for immune sequencing data. This clonotype was seen a handful of times. Germline CDR1 reads MNHNS; CDR2 reads SASEGT. CDR3 size: 13 residues. V shed 8 bases and J shed 2 bases, with 13 bases lying between them. Unique molecular identifiers were carried by the TCR beta cDNA libraries. TCRdb passed the PCR reads through MiXCR, listing each CDR3 protein once. The table lists under 200,000 distinct CDR3 sequences, around 36% of them singletons. The source was blood, collected after autologous hematopoietic stem cell transplantation. This receptor was taken from a girl aged 5-17 years with multiple sclerosis. The chain links TRBV6-1 to TRBJ2-7; no reliable D call. The CDR3 DNA sequence: TGTGCCAGCTGTAACGGAAGTCCCTACGAGCAGTACTTC. Its protein is CASCNGSPYEQYF.